A single sample is the source of the 27 T cell receptor beta chains below, sequenced in a study of blood T cell repertoires in COVID-19. The data were produced by immunoSEQ multiplex PCR, yet TCRdb's version contains in-frame clones alone and is incomplete. The sample lists fewer than 95,000 clones, about 90% occurring once. The sample comprised peripheral blood. Every receptor here comes from a woman over 75 with acute or convalescent COVID-19.

The chain is built from TRBV5-4 and TRBJ2-1; 7 bases are a match to TRBD2. The J segment lost 10 bases and the V segment lost 0 bases, leaving 7 bases of the junction unmatched. This CDR3 region has 14 residues. Germline V gene lookup returns CDR1 SGHNT and CDR2 YYREEE (reference sequence). CDR3 sequence (DNA): TGTGCCAGCAGCTTGGCGGGAGGCCGGTGGGAGCAGTTCTTC. Residues: CASSLAGGRWEQFF.

CDR3 protein: CATSDLFGGRNTEAFF. The CDR3, as DNA: TGTGCCACCAGTGATTTGTTTGGAGGCAGGAACACTGAAGCTTTCTTT. The chain recombines TRBV24-1 with TRBJ1-1, with D unclear. The V gene's germline CDR1 is KGHDR and CDR2 SFDVKD. Trimming stripped 0 bases from V and 1 base from J, with 11 bases between. The CDR3 is 16 amino acids.

The rearrangement joins TRBV7-2 to TRBJ2-7; 10 bases fit TRBD1. V lost 5 bases and J lost 4; bases outside the gene matches: 2. The CDR3 covers 13 residues. Germline loops: CDR1 SGHTA, CDR2 FQGNSA. The CDR3 DNA reads TGTGCCAGCAGCCGGGACAGGGGATACGAGCAGTACTTC. Translating it yields CASSRDRGYEQYF.

The CDR3 sequence is CASSSTLTSGKSTDTQYF. In DNA, the CDR3 is TGCGCCAGCAGCTCCACACTGACTAGCGGGAAGTCCACAGATACGCAGTATTTT. The chain couples TRBV5-1 to TRBJ2-3; the match to TRBD2 covers 11 bases. The junction had 11 bases not matched to a gene; V was cut back by 3 bases and J by 2 bases. CDR1 is SGHRS and CDR2 is YFSETQ in the germline V gene. The CDR3 contains 18 residues.

V usage is TRBV27 and J usage is TRBJ2-6, with 7 bases lining up with TRBD1. This CDR3 comprises 19 residues. Germline V gives CDR1 MNHEY, CDR2 SMNVEV (reference sequence). With V trimmed by 2 bases and J by 0 bases, 10 bases remained unmatched. Here the CDR3 DNA reads TGTGCCAGCAGTTTAGGGGCCGCCAGGGGGATCTCTGGGGCCAACGTCCTGACTTTC. Encoded protein: CASSLGAARGISGANVLTF.

The chain links TRBV9 to TRBJ2-2; possibly TRBD1 for D (7 bases). V was shortened by 4 bases and J by 6 bases, with 19 bases between the two germline ends. CDR1 and CDR2 from the germline V gene are SGDLS and YYNGEE. The CDR3 sequence is 16 residues long. CDR3 residues: CASSLRGTPGAGELFF. DNA of the CDR3: TGTGCCAGCAGCCTCAGGGGGACTCCAGGGGCCGGGGAGCTGTTTTTT.

The chain couples TRBV19 to TRBJ1-1; D call uncertain. The V end lost 3 bases, the J end lost 4 bases, and 12 bases lay between the germline ends. The CDR3 runs to 14 residues. Germline lookup yields CDR1 LNHDA and CDR2 SQIVND (reference sequence). CDR3 sequence: CASSMSGLGTEAFF. CDR3 in DNA: TGTGCCAGTAGTATGTCGGGGTTGGGCACTGAAGCTTTCTTT.

The chain joins TRBV4-1 to TRBJ2-7; 9 bases are shared with TRBD2. V dropped 0 bases and J dropped 3; count of bases not matched to a gene: 6. Germline loops: CDR1 MGHRA, CDR2 YSYEKL. This CDR3 comprises 16 residues. The CDR3 sequence: CASSQDLTSGFYEQYF. In DNA form, the CDR3 reads TGCGCCAGCAGCCAAGATTTGACTAGCGGATTCTACGAGCAGTACTTC.

The table lists this clone with a count of one. This chain joins TRBV6-1 and TRBJ2-7; 11 bases agree with TRBD1. J lost 6 bases, V lost 0 bases, and 7 bases had no gene match. The length of the CDR3 is 16 residues. Germline V gives CDR1 MNHNS, CDR2 SASEGT. The DNA for the CDR3 is TGTGCCAGCAGTGAAGCCCTTGGACAGGGGGCGAGCGAGCAGTACTTC. Translation: CASSEALGQGASEQYF.

This sequence joins TRBV12-3 or TRBV12-4 and TRBJ2-2; the D is unclear. V lost 10 bases to trimming and J lost 8 bases, with 11 bases between them. There are 11 residues in the CDR3. CDR3 loop: CATTRSGELFF. CDR3 nucleotides: TGTGCCACCACTCGGTCGGGGGAGCTGTTTTTT.

The J gene is TRBJ2-7, the V gene TRBV18; 11 positions match TRBD1. Trimming removed 6 bases from V and 6 bases from J; junction bases left unmatched: 4. Per the germline V gene, CDR1 is KGHSH and CDR2 is LQKENI. The CDR3 sequence is 13 residues long. As DNA, the CDR3 is TGTGCCAGCTCCCTGGGGACAGGGGGCGAGCAGTACTTC. It codes for CASSLGTGGEQYF.

This clone was observed a single time. CDR3 DNA: TGTGCCAGCAGCTCCCCGGGACTAGGTAATGAGCAGTTCTTC. Translated, it gives CASSSPGLGNEQFF. The chain couples TRBV5-4 to TRBJ2-1; 8 bases are shared with TRBD2. V shed 3 bases, J shed 7 bases, and the junction held 6 bases outside the gene matches. CDR1 SGHNT and CDR2 YYREEE come from the germline V gene (reference sequence). The CDR3 contains 14 residues.

The genes are TRBV13 and TRBJ2-2; 11 positions agree with TRBD1. Germline trimming cut 5 bases from V and 4 bases from J; bases unmatched to any gene: 9. The CDR3 sequence is 17 residues long. Germline loops: CDR1 PRHDT, CDR2 FYEKMQ (reference sequence). CDR3 nucleotides: TGTGCCAGCAGCCCACCGGGCGGGACAGGGGGCACCGGGGAGCTGTTTTTT. Amino acids: CASSPPGGTGGTGELFF.

The rearrangement links TRBV4-3 to TRBJ2-6; 11 positions match TRBD1. V lost 4 bases and J lost 0; bases outside the gene matches: 8. Germline V CDR1 and CDR2: LGHNA, YSLEER. The CDR3 is 19 amino acids. DNA of the CDR3: TGCGCCAGCAGCCGGAACCGGGACAGGGGGTTCTCTGGGGCCAACGTCCTGACTTTC. Protein product: CASSRNRDRGFSGANVLTF.

The V and J genes are TRBV19 and TRBJ1-4; possibly TRBD1 for D (5 bases). CDR1 and CDR2 (germline): LNHDA, SQIVND (reference sequence). The germline V and J ends were trimmed by 6 bases and 8 bases, with 10 bases remaining between them. The CDR3 contains 12 residues. CDR3 coding DNA: TGTGCCAGTAGCCCCCAGGGCGAAAAACTGTTTTTT. Its translation: CASSPQGEKLFF.

This clone has just a few counts. J is TRBJ1-6 and V is TRBV4-3; D gene ambiguous. Germline CDR1 and CDR2: LGHNA and YSLEER. V was shortened by 4 bases and J by 0 bases, with 7 bases between the two germline ends. The CDR3 is 15 amino acids. This chain's CDR3 is CASSPGSSYNSPLHF. The CDR3 DNA follows: TGCGCCAGCAGCCCGGGGAGCTCCTATAATTCACCCCTCCACTTT.

The rearrangement uses TRBV13 and TRBJ2-5; perhaps TRBD2 as D (5 bases). Looked up from germline, CDR1 is PRHDT and CDR2 is FYEKMQ (reference sequence). This CDR3 is 15 amino acids long. The V and J ends lost 5 bases and 1 base respectively, with 14 bases between them. The CDR3: CASSARGPSQETQYF. For the CDR3, the DNA is TGTGCCAGCAGCGCCCGAGGGCCGAGCCAAGAGACCCAGTACTTC.

Written as DNA, the CDR3 is TGTGCCAGCTCACCAGTGACAGGGAGCAATCAGCCCCAGCATTTT. Protein: CASSPVTGSNQPQHF. J is TRBJ1-5 and V is TRBV18; 7 bases agree with TRBD1. V was clipped by 2 bases and J by 1 base; unmatched bases: 2. This CDR3 has 15 amino acids. Germline V CDR1 and CDR2: KGHSH, LQKENI.

The chain carries TRBV5-4 and TRBJ1-5; D unresolved. The CDR3 is 13 amino acids. The V and J ends lost 4 bases and 6 bases respectively, with 11 bases between them. Germline V lookup: CDR1 SGHNT, CDR2 YYREEE (reference sequence). In DNA form, the CDR3 reads TGTGCCAGCAGCCTTAACAGAATTCAGCCCCAGCATTTT. This encodes CASSLNRIQPQHF.

The chain couples TRBV4-3 to TRBJ2-1; 13 bases are a match to TRBD2. Trimming removed 1 base from V and 4 bases from J; junction bases left unmatched: 4. The V gene's germline CDR1 is LGHNA and CDR2 YSLEER. CDR3 length: 17 residues. The CDR3 nucleotides read TGCGCCAGCAGCCAAGGCCGACTAGCGGGGGGATACAATGAGCAGTTCTTC. Translated: CASSQGRLAGGYNEQFF.

The chain employs TRBV2 and TRBJ1-1; 8 bases align to TRBD1. The CDR3 spans 14 residues. From germline, CDR1 is SNHLY and CDR2 FYNNEI. The ends lost 7 bases at V and 1 base at J; junction bases unmatched: 5. CDR3 loop: CASIKDRANTEAFF. In DNA form, the CDR3 reads TGTGCCAGCATAAAGGACAGGGCGAACACTGAAGCTTTCTTT.

The chain joins TRBV3-1 (or the pseudogene TRBV3-2) to TRBJ2-5; TRBD1 agrees at 9 bases. V was pared by 8 bases and J by 4 bases, with 5 bases of the junction left unmatched. Looked up from germline, CDR1 is LGHDT and CDR2 is YNNKEL (reference sequence). The CDR3 runs to 13 residues. CDR3 bases: TGTGCCAGCGGACAGGGGTGGAGAGAGACCCAGTACTTC. Amino acids: CASGQGWRETQYF.

The V call is TRBV15, the J call TRBJ2-5, with 7 positions matching TRBD2. Germline lookup yields CDR1 LNHNV and CDR2 YYDKDF (reference sequence). CDR3 length equals 14 residues. With V trimmed by 3 bases and J by 4 bases, 5 bases remained unmatched. The CDR3 spells CATSRGRGGETQYF. DNA of the CDR3: TGTGCCACCAGCAGGGGCCGCGGGGGAGAGACCCAGTACTTC.

The V gene is TRBV6-4, the J gene TRBJ2-1; 10 bases line up with TRBD2. The CDR3 totals 13 residues. V gave up 9 bases and J gave up 9 bases; unmatched junction bases: 8. From germline, CDR1 is MRHNA and CDR2 SNTAGT. CDR3 region: CASIAGGTIEQFF. CDR3 coding DNA: TGTGCCAGTATAGCGGGAGGAACCATTGAGCAGTTCTTC.

The chain joins TRBV18 to TRBJ2-7, with 8 bases matching TRBD2. The ends lost 4 bases at V and 6 bases at J; junction bases unmatched: 8. This CDR3 is built from 14 residues. The V gene's germline CDR1 is KGHSH and CDR2 LQKENI. The CDR3 reads CASSRPGGLVEQYF. Here the CDR3 DNA reads TGTGCCAGCTCACGGCCGGGGGGGCTGGTCGAGCAGTACTTC. Together with reference TRBV18 and TRBJ2-7, the CDR3 gives the full variable domain: NAGVMQNPRHLVRRRGQEARLRCSPMKGHSHVYWYRQLPEEGLKFMVYLQKENIIDESGMPKERFSAEFPKEGPSILRIQQVVRGDSAAYFCASSRPGGLVEQYFGPGTRLTVT.

The J gene is TRBJ1-2, the V gene TRBV5-1; the match to TRBD1 covers 10 bases. After removal of 5 bases from V and 9 bases from J, the junction contained 7 bases not matched to a gene. Germline CDR1 is SGHRS and CDR2 is YFSETQ. The CDR3 runs 13 residues. Here the CDR3 DNA reads TGCGCCAGCAGTCCGGGACAGGGGTCGAGCTACACCTTC. Translating gives CASSPGQGSSYTF. The variable domain in full, with the rest retrieved from reference TRBV5-1 and TRBJ1-2, is KAGVTQTPRYLIKTRGQQVTLSCSPISGHRSVSWYQQTPGQGLQFLFEYFSETQRNKGNFPGRFSGRQFSNSRSEMNVSTLELGDSALYLCASSPGQGSSYTFGSGTRLTVV.

The chain uses TRBV4-3 and TRBJ1-2; unclear D gene. Trimming removed 1 base at V and 8 bases at J, with 14 bases between. CDR3 length: 14 amino acids. The germline CDR1 and CDR2 sequences are LGHNA and YSLEER. The CDR3 reads CASSQVEGGRGYTF. The CDR3 DNA is TGCGCCAGCAGCCAAGTTGAAGGAGGTCGGGGCTACACCTTC.